These 25 T cell receptor beta chains share one sample of origin, sequenced in a study of blood T cell repertoires in COVID-19. Measured with immunoSEQ multiplex PCR; TCRdb has only the in-frame clones, and not every one. The data show some 460,000 clones, roughly 87% seen once. The sample consisted of PBMCs or T cells enriched from blood (not recorded which). The receptor source for this set is a woman aged 18-29 years who had recovered from COVID-19.

This clone was counted once. This chain connects TRBV19 to TRBJ1-5; possibly TRBD1 for D (6 bases). Trimming took off 5 bases at V and 7 bases at J, with 12 bases between the two ends. The CDR3 runs to 13 residues. Germline CDR1 reads LNHDA; CDR2 reads SQIVND (reference sequence). The CDR3 DNA reads as TGTGCCAGTAGTTTCACAGGGAAACAGCCCCAGCATTTT. Residues: CASSFTGKQPQHF.

This sequence joins TRBV19 and TRBJ1-6; D remains ambiguous. Trimming shortened V by 4 bases and J by 8 bases, and 9 bases separated the two germline ends. The CDR3 has 13 residues. Germline CDR1 and CDR2: LNHDA and SQIVND (reference sequence). CDR3 sequence (DNA): TGTGCCAGTAGTACAGACCCCTATTCACCCCTCCACTTT. Protein: CASSTDPYSPLHF.

The chain couples TRBV30 to TRBJ1-2, with D tentatively TRBD1 (5 bases). V was cut by 2 bases and J by 8 bases, with 9 bases left in between. The CDR3 has 11 residues. CDR1 and CDR2 (germline): GTSNPN, SVGIG (reference sequence). The chain's CDR3 is CAWSRGGGYTF. Here the CDR3 DNA reads TGTGCCTGGAGTCGGGGGGGAGGCTACACCTTC.

This clone was recorded once. J is TRBJ1-6 and V is TRBV2; D is undetermined. V shed 7 bases and J shed 3 bases, with 7 bases lying between them. Germline assignment: CDR1 SNHLY and CDR2 FYNNEI. The CDR3 spans 13 residues. CDR3 sequence reads: CASNPLYNSPLHF. In DNA, the CDR3 is TGTGCCAGCAATCCACTCTATAATTCACCCCTCCACTTT. Full variable domain (rest looked up from reference TRBV2 and TRBJ1-6): EPEVTQTPSHQVTQMGQEVILRCVPISNHLYFYWYRQILGQKVEFLVSFYNNEISEKSEIFDDQFSVERPDGSNFTLKIRSTKLEDSAMYFCASNPLYNSPLHFGNGTRLTVT.

The chain links TRBV7-6 to TRBJ1-3; D not resolved. V was trimmed by 5 bases and J by 4 bases, leaving 15 bases between them. CDR3 size: 15 residues. Germline lookup yields CDR1 SGHVS and CDR2 FNYEAQ. The CDR3, as DNA: TGTGCCAGCAGCACCTGGATGGGAGCCGGAAACACCATATATTTT. This gives the protein CASSTWMGAGNTIYF.

This chain uses TRBV6-5 with TRBJ1-2; 10 positions match TRBD1. The V segment lost 6 bases and the J segment 4 bases; nucleotides outside the gene matches: 8. The germline V gene has CDR1 MNHEY and CDR2 SVGAGI. The CDR3 has 15 amino acids. CDR3 residues: CASRMTGGVSYGYTF. The DNA of the CDR3 is TGTGCCAGCAGGATGACAGGGGGCGTAAGCTATGGCTACACCTTC.

The chain carries TRBV11-3 and TRBJ1-2, with D maybe TRBD1 (6 bases). This CDR3 spans 15 amino acids. Germline CDR1 SGHNT, CDR2 YENEEA. Deletions cut 3 bases from V and 7 bases from J, with 18 bases between. For the CDR3, the DNA is TGTGCCAGCAGCTTGAAATTTATGGGGGCTAGTGGCTACACCTTC. It specifies CASSLKFMGASGYTF.

The rearrangement joins TRBV11-1 to TRBJ2-3; D is uncertain. The V end lost 2 bases, the J end lost 5 bases, and 8 bases lay between the germline ends. The CDR3 sequence is 13 residues long. Germline CDR1 and CDR2: SGHAT and FQDESV (reference sequence). CDR3 sequence: CASSLWPGDTQYF. DNA of the CDR3: TGTGCCAGCAGCTTATGGCCGGGAGATACGCAGTATTTT.

This sequence joins TRBV10-3 and TRBJ2-5, with TRBD2 identical over 11 bases. Germline-derived CDR1 and CDR2 are ENHRY and SYGVKD. CDR3 size: 18 residues. V was clipped by 3 bases and J by 5 bases; unmatched bases: 14. CDR3 coding DNA: TGTGCCATCAGTGACAGGGGTACTAGCGGGGGAGGTAGGGAGACCCAGTACTTC. It specifies CAISDRGTSGGGRETQYF.

The CDR3 DNA reads as TGTGCTAGTGGTTTGGTATTAAGTCGAGGGCGGACTGAAGCTTTCTTT. It is translated as CASGLVLSRGRTEAFF. This chain connects TRBV12-5 to TRBJ1-1; no definite D call. The CDR3 consists of 16 residues. Trimming left V 0 bases short and J 5 bases short, with 16 bases between. Per germline, CDR1 LGHNT and CDR2 FRNRAP. The full variable domain, in which reference TRBV12-5 and TRBJ1-1 provide the parts outside the CDR3, is DARVTQTPRHKVTEMGQEVTMRCQPILGHNTVFWYRQTMMQGLELLAYFRNRAPLDDSGMPKDRFSAEMPDATLATLKIQPSEPRDSAVYFCASGLVLSRGRTEAFFGQGTRLTVV.

This clone was seen just once. J is TRBJ1-1 and V is TRBV24-1; TRBD1 matches at 12 bases. This CDR3 has 15 amino acids. J was trimmed by 2 bases and V by 11 bases; bases with no gene match: 8. Per germline, CDR1 KGHDR and CDR2 SFDVKD. CDR3 coding DNA: TGTGCCAGAGGGGGACAGGGGGCCGGTAACACTGAAGCTTTCTTT. Translation gives CARGGQGAGNTEAFF.

The chain combines TRBV30 with TRBJ2-1; no clear D. The germline CDR1 and CDR2 sequences are GTSNPN and SVGIG (reference sequence). V lost 3 bases, J lost 4 bases, and 13 bases lay in between. CDR3 length: 14 residues. The CDR3 DNA reads as TGTGCCTGGAGATCACTTTCGGGTTACAATGAGCAGTTCTTC. Translated, it gives CAWRSLSGYNEQFF.

The rearrangement uses TRBV7-2 and TRBJ2-3; possibly TRBD1 for D (6 bases). Per germline, CDR1 SGHTA and CDR2 FQGNSA. The ends were cut back, 3 bases at V and 3 bases at J, with 16 bases in the middle. The CDR3 runs 16 residues. The CDR3 spells CASSLGGRGDTDTQYF. The DNA for the CDR3 is TGTGCCAGCAGCTTGGGCGGCAGGGGTGATACAGATACGCAGTATTTT.

The chain combines TRBV12-5 with TRBJ2-1; no clear D. The germline CDR1 and CDR2 sequences are LGHNT and FRNRAP. Trimming took 4 bases from V and 4 from J, leaving 11 bases between them. The CDR3 sequence is 14 residues long. The CDR3 DNA reads as TGTGCTAGTGGTTCCCGCGGCCGTTACAATGAGCAGTTCTTC. It encodes CASGSRGRYNEQFF.

The rearrangement joins TRBV30 to TRBJ1-2; D unresolved. Trimming shortened V by 3 bases and J by 8 bases, and 13 bases separated the two germline ends. The CDR3 spans 12 residues. Per germline, CDR1 GTSNPN and CDR2 SVGIG (reference sequence). This chain's CDR3 is CAWRSSGEGYTF. CDR3 DNA sequence: TGTGCCTGGAGGTCCTCCGGGGAGGGCTACACCTTC.

This rearrangement joins TRBV7-2 to TRBJ1-5; 7 bases align to TRBD1. Per germline, CDR1 SGHTA and CDR2 FQGNSA. This CDR3 contains 14 residues. Trimming at V came to 1 base and at J to 4 bases, leaving 1 base not matched to a gene. CDR3 sequence: CASSLETGNQPQHF. The DNA of the CDR3 is TGTGCCAGCAGCTTAGAGACAGGGAATCAGCCCCAGCATTTT.

The V call is TRBV3-1 (or the pseudogene TRBV3-2), the J call TRBJ2-3; 8 positions agree with TRBD2. Trimming at V came to 0 bases and at J to 1 base, leaving 6 bases not matched to a gene. The CDR3 consists of 17 residues. Germline V gene lookup returns CDR1 LGHDT and CDR2 YNNKEL (reference sequence). The CDR3 loop is CASSQEGTSGGTDTQYF. The CDR3 bases are TGTGCCAGCAGCCAAGAAGGCACTAGCGGAGGCACAGATACGCAGTATTTT.

This chain connects TRBV9 to TRBJ1-1; D is uncertain. Trimming took off 7 bases at V and 3 bases at J, with 10 bases between the two ends. Germline V CDR1 and CDR2: SGDLS, YYNGEE. The CDR3 is 12 residues long. CDR3 amino acids: CASALSDTEAFF. In DNA, the CDR3 is TGTGCCAGCGCGCTGTCGGACACTGAAGCTTTCTTT. Full variable domain (remainder filled in from reference TRBV9 and TRBJ1-1): DSGVTQTPKHLITATGQRVTLRCSPRSGDLSVYWYQQSLDQGLQFLIQYYNGEERAKGNILERFSAQQFPDLHSELNLSSLELGDSALYFCASALSDTEAFFGQGTRLTVV.

This clone was recorded once. This chain uses TRBV6-5 with TRBJ2-1, with TRBD2 matching 12 bases. Trimming took 6 bases from V and 8 from J; bases not matched to a gene: 8. The CDR3 runs 15 residues. Germline CDR1 is MNHEY and CDR2 is SVGAGI. The CDR3 DNA reads as TGTGCCAGCAGCTCCGGGACTAGCGGGTTTTATGAGCAGTTCTTC. Translating gives CASSSGTSGFYEQFF.

The V call is TRBV28, the J call TRBJ1-1, with 7 bases fitting TRBD1. Trimming at V came to 5 bases and at J to 1 base, leaving 10 bases not matched to a gene. The CDR3 consists of 16 residues. Germline loops: CDR1 MDHEN, CDR2 SYDVKM. The CDR3 protein is CASSPHGWTGNTEAFF. The CDR3 bases are TGTGCCAGCAGTCCCCACGGATGGACAGGGAACACTGAAGCTTTCTTT. Complete variable domain (other parts from reference TRBV28 and TRBJ1-1): DVKVTQSSRYLVKRTGEKVFLECVQDMDHENMFWYRQDPGLGLRLIYFSYDVKMKEKGDIPEGYSVSREKKERFSLILESASTNQTSMYLCASSPHGWTGNTEAFFGQGTRLTVV.

This clone has only a few counts. The chain employs TRBV7-2 and TRBJ1-5, with unresolved D. CDR1 SGHTA and CDR2 FQGNSA come from the germline V gene. V gave up 6 bases and J gave up 0 bases, with 12 bases separating them. The CDR3 is 15 residues long. Written as DNA, the CDR3 is TGTGCCAGCAGTACGGGGATGGATAGCAATCAGCCCCAGCATTTT. Encoded protein: CASSTGMDSNQPQHF.

This rearrangement joins TRBV10-3 to TRBJ1-1, with D unclear. V was pared by 2 bases and J by 11 bases, with 12 bases between. The germline V gene has CDR1 ENHRY and CDR2 SYGVKD. The CDR3 is 12 amino acids. Written as DNA, the CDR3 is TGTGCCATCAGTGAGACCGCCGAACGGGCTTTCTTT. It translates to CAISETAERAFF.

This chain connects TRBV7-9 to TRBJ2-5; possibly TRBD1 for D (6 bases). In germline, CDR1 is SEHNR, CDR2 FQNEAQ (reference sequence). Trimming left V 0 bases short and J 2 bases short, with 10 bases between. The CDR3 is made up of 15 amino acids. CDR3 sequence: CASSLAGASQETQYF. The DNA of the CDR3 is TGTGCCAGCAGCTTAGCGGGGGCCTCACAAGAGACCCAGTACTTC.

This clone was seen only a few times. V is TRBV4-1 and J is TRBJ1-6, with D maybe TRBD1 (5 bases). The V end lost 2 bases, the J end lost 7 bases, and 6 bases lay between the germline ends. From germline, CDR1 is MGHRA and CDR2 YSYEKL. CDR3 length: 13 residues. The CDR3 spells CASSQRGNSPLHF. CDR3 bases: TGCGCCAGCAGCCAAAGGGGAAATTCACCCCTCCACTTT.

This rearrangement joins TRBV7-6 to TRBJ2-5; 14 positions agree with TRBD2. CDR1 is SGHVS and CDR2 is FNYEAQ in the germline V gene. This CDR3 has 16 amino acids. The V and J ends lost 5 bases and 4 bases, in that order; junction bases with no gene match: 6. The CDR3 spells CASSPRLAGGRETQYF. CDR3 DNA: TGTGCCAGCAGCCCCCGACTAGCGGGGGGGCGAGAGACCCAGTACTTC.